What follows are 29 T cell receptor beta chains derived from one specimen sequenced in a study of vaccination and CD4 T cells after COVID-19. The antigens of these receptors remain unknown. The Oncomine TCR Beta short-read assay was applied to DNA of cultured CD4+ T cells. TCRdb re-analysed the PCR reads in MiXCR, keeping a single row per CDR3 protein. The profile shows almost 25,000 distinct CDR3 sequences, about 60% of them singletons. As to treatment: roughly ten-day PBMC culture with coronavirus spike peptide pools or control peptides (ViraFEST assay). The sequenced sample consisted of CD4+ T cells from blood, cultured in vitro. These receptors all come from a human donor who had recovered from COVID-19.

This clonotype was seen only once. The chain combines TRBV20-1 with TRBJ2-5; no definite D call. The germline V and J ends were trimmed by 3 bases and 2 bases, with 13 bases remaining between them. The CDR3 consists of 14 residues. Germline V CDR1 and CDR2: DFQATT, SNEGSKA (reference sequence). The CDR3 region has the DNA TGCAGTGCTAGGCCCCCGGGCAAGCAAGAGACCCAGTACTTC. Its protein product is CSARPPGKQETQYF.

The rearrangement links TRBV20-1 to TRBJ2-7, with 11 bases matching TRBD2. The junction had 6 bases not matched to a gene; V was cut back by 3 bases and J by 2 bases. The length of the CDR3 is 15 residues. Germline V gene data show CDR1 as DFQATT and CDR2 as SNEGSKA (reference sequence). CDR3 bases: TGCAGTGCTAGTGATGTACTAGCGGGGGCCTACGAGCAGTACTTC. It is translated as CSASDVLAGAYEQYF.

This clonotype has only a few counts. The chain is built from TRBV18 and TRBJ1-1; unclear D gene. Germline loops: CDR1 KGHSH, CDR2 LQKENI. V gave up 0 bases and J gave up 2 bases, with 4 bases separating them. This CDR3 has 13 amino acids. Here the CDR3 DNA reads TGTGCCAGCTCACCACCGGTCAACACTGAAGCTTTCTTT. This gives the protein CASSPPVNTEAFF.

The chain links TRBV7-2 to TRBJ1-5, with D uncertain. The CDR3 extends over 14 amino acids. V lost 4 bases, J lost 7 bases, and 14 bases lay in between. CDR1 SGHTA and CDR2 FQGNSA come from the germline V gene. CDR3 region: CASSWTAQRQPQHF. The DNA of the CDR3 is TGTGCCAGCAGCTGGACGGCTCAGAGGCAGCCCCAGCATTTT. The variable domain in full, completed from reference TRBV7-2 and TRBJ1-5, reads GAGVSQSPSNKVTEKGKDVELRCDPISGHTALYWYRQSLGQGLEFLIYFQGNSAPDKSGLPSDRFSAERTGGSVSTLTIQRTQQEDSAVYLCASSWTAQRQPQHFGDGTRLSIL.

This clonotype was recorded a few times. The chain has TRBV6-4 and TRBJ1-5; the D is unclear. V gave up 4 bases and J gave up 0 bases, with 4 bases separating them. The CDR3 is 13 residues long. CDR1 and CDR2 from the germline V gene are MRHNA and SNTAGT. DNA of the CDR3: TGTGCCAGCAGTGTCTATAGCAATCAGCCCCAGCATTTT. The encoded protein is CASSVYSNQPQHF.

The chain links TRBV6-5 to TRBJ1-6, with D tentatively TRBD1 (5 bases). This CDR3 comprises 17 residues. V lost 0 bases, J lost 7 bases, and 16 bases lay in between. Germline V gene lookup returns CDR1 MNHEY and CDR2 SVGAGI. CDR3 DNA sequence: TGTGCCAGCAGTTACTCGAGGGCTGGAGGGGCGAATTCACCCCTCCACTTT. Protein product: CASSYSRAGGANSPLHF.

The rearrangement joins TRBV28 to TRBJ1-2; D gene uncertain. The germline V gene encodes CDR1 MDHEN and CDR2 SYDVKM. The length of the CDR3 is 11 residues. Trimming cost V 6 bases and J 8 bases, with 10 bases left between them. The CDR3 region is CASRRLLGYTF. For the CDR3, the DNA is TGTGCCAGCAGGCGTCTCTTAGGCTACACCTTC.

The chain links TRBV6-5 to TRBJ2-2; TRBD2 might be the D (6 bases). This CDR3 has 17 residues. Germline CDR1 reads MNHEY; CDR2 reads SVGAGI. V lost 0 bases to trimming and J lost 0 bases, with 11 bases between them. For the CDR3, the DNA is TGTGCCAGCAGTTACTCGACCCTAGCGACGAACACCGGGGAGCTGTTTTTT. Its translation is CASSYSTLATNTGELFF.

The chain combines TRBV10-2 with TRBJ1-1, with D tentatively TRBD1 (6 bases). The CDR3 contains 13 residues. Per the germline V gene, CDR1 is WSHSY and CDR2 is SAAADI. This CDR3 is CATQLPGDTEAFF. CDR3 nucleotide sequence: TGCGCAACACAACTCCCAGGGGACACTGAAGCTTTCTTT.

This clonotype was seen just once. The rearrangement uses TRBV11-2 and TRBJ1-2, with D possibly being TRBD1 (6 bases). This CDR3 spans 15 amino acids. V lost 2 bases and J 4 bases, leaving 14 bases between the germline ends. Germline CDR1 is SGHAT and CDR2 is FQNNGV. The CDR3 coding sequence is TGTGCCAGCAGCTTAATGGACAGAGGCTTCTATGGCTACACCTTC. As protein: CASSLMDRGFYGYTF.

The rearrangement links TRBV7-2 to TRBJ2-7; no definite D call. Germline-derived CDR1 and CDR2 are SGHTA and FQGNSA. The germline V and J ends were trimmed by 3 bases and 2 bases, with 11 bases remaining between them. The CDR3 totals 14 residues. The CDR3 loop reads CASSFYSAPYEQYF. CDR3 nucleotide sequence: TGTGCCAGCAGCTTCTACTCGGCCCCCTACGAGCAGTACTTC.

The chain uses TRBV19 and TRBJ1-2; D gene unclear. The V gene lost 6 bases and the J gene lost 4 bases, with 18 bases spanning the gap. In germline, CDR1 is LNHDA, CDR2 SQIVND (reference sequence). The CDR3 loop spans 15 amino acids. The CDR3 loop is CASSPRVGMGYGYTF. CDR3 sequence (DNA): TGTGCCAGTAGCCCCCGTGTAGGTATGGGCTATGGCTACACCTTC. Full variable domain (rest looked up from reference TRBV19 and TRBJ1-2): DGGITQSPKYLFRKEGQNVTLSCEQNLNHDAMYWYRQDPGQGLRLIYYSQIVNDFQKGDIAEGYSVSREKKESFPLTVTSAQKNPTAFYLCASSPRVGMGYGYTFGSGTRLTVV.

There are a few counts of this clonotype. The CDR3 DNA sequence: TGTGCCAGCAGTTCTCGGGGGACGGGTAGCTCCTATAATTCACCCCTCCACTTT. Its protein is CASSSRGTGSSYNSPLHF. The rearrangement uses TRBV27 and TRBJ1-6; a possible D gene is TRBD1 (5 bases). The CDR3 loop spans 18 amino acids. Trimming left V 4 bases short and J 0 bases short, with 16 bases between. The germline gives CDR1 MNHEY, CDR2 SMNVEV (reference sequence).

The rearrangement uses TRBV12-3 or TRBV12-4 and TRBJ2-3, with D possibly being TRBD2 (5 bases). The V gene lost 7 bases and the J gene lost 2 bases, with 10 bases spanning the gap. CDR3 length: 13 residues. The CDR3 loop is CASTPGSTDTQYF. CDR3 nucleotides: TGTGCCAGCACCCCGGGGTCCACAGATACGCAGTATTTT.

The CDR3 DNA sequence: TGTGCCAGCAGCTTTCTTACAGGCCCCGAGGGAGCTTTCTTT. It encodes CASSFLTGPEGAFF. V usage is TRBV5-6 and J usage is TRBJ1-1; D is possibly TRBD1 (5 bases). The CDR3 consists of 14 residues. Trimming removed 2 bases from V and 10 bases from J, with 18 bases in between. Germline V gene data show CDR1 as SGHDT and CDR2 as YYEEEE.

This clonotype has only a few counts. The CDR3 region is CASSSRRWTGSNQPQHF. CDR3 bases: TGTGCCAGCAGCTCGCGTAGGTGGACGGGTAGCAATCAGCCCCAGCATTTT. V usage is TRBV7-2 and J usage is TRBJ1-5; no reliable D call. The CDR3 totals 17 residues. CDR1 is SGHTA, CDR2 FQGNSA, per germline. V lost 4 bases and J 0 bases, leaving 16 bases between the germline ends.

The DNA for the CDR3 is TGTGCCAGCAGTGGACTAGCGGGAAGTAATGAGCAGTTCTTC. It encodes CASSGLAGSNEQFF. V and J are TRBV2 and TRBJ2-1, with 11 bases that match TRBD2. Trimming cost V 4 bases and J 7 bases; bases outside gene matches: 3. The germline gives CDR1 SNHLY, CDR2 FYNNEI. This CDR3 has 14 amino acids.

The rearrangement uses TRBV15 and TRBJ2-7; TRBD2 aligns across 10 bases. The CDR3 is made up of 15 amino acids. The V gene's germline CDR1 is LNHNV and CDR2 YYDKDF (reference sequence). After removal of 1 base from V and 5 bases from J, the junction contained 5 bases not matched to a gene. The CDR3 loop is CATSRVLAGAHEQYF. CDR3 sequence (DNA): TGTGCCACCAGCAGAGTGCTAGCGGGAGCTCACGAGCAGTACTTC.

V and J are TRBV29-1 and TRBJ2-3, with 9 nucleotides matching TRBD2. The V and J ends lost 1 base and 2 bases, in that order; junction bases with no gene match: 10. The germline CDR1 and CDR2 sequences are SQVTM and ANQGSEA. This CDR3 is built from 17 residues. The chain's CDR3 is CSVEGSGSPINTDTQYF. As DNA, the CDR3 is TGCAGCGTTGAAGGTAGCGGGAGCCCGATCAACACAGATACGCAGTATTTT.

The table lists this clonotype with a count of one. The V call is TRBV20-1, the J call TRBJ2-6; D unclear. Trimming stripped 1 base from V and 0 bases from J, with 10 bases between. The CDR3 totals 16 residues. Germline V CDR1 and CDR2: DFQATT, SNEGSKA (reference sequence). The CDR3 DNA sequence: TGCAGTGCTAGAGGGGCGAGAAGCTCTGGGGCCAACGTCCTGACTTTC. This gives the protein CSARGARSSGANVLTF.

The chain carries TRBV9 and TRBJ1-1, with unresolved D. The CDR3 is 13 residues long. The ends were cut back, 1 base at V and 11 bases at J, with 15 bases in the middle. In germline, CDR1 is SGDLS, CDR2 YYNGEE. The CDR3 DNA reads TGTGCCAGCAGCGTATCCCCCCGCTTTGGGGCTTTCTTT. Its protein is CASSVSPRFGAFF.

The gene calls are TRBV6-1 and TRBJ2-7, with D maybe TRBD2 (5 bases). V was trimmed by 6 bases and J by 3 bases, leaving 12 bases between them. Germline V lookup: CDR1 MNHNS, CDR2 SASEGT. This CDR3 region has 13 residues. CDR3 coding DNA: TGTGCCAGCAGACAAACCGGAGGCTACGAGCAGTACTTC. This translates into CASRQTGGYEQYF.

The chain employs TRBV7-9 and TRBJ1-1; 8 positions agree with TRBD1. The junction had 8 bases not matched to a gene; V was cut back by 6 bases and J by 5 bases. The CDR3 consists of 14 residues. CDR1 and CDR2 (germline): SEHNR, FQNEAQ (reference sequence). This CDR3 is CASSSLTGATEAFF. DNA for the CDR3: TGTGCCAGCAGTAGCCTGACAGGGGCGACTGAAGCTTTCTTT.

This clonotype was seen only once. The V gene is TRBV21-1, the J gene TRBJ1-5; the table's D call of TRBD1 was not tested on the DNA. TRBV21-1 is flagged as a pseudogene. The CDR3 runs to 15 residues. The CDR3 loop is CASSRQDSENQPQHF. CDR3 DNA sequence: TGTGCCAGCAGCAGGCAGGACAGTGAAAATCAGCCCCAGCATTTT.

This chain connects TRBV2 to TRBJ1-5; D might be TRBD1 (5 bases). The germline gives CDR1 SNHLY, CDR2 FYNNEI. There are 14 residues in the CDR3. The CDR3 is CATSQGEGNQPQHF. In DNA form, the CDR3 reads TGTGCTACCTCTCAGGGAGAGGGCAATCAGCCCCAGCATTTT.

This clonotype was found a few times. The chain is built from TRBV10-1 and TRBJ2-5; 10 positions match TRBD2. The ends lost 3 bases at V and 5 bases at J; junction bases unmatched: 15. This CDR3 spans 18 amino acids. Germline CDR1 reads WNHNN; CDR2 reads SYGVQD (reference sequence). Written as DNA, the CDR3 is TGCGCCAGCAGTGATCGGTCTAGCGGGAGCTGTATGGGGGAGACCCAGTACTTC. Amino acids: CASSDRSSGSCMGETQYF.

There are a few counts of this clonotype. The CDR3 sequence is CASSLLFSNQPQHF. The CDR3 DNA reads as TGTGCCAGCAGTTTACTGTTTTCCAATCAGCCCCAGCATTTT. The J gene is TRBJ1-5, the V gene TRBV28; the D is unclear. CDR1 and CDR2 (germline): MDHEN, SYDVKM. V was shortened by 2 bases and J by 3 bases, with 8 bases between the two germline ends. This CDR3 has 14 amino acids.

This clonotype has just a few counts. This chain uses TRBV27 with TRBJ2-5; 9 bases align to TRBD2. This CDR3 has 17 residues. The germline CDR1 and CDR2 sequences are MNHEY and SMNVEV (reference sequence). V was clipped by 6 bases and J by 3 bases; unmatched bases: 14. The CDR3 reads CASRSAGGRGPKETQYF. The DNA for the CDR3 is TGTGCCAGCAGGTCTGCGGGCGGGAGGGGACCCAAAGAGACCCAGTACTTC.

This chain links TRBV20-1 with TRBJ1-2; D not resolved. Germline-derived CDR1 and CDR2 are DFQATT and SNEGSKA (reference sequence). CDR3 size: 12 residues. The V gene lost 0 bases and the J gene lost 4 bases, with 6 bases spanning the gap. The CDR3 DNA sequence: TGCAGTGCTAGAGACCCATTCTATGGCTACACCTTC. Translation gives CSARDPFYGYTF.